Listed here is a single TCR beta chain. Germline V CDR1 and CDR2: ENHRY, SYGVKD. The germline V and J ends were trimmed by 3 bases and 7 bases, with 18 bases remaining between them. This CDR3 is built from 15 residues. These data come from a study of control samples from healthy donors and cancer patients. The method was immunoSEQ multiplex PCR; TCRdb's version includes in-frame clones alone and lacks a portion of them. The data show roughly 76,000 clones, 80% to 95% seen once. The sample was PBMCs. The clonotype originates from a woman aged 40-49 years with lung cancer. The chain carries TRBV10-3 and TRBJ1-2; tentative D call: TRBD1 (6 bases). The CDR3 spells CAISDTGRGVIGYTF. The CDR3 DNA follows: TGTGCCATCAGTGATACCGGCAGGGGAGTTATTGGCTACACCTTC.